This T cell receptor beta chain was obtained from a study of shared clonotypes between healthy human individuals. Terminally differentiated effector memory CD45RA+ cells were left out of the naive CD8 fraction, which was CD45RO-negative and positively selected for CCR7. About this clone: The identical CDR3 is also encoded by other nucleotide sequences in the sample.

As processed by the authors: Filtering differed since immunoSEQ provided only junctions, with no quality scores. TCRdb's copy holds only in-frame clones and misses some; the assay was immunoSEQ multiplex PCR. V and J calls and clone size are those listed in that table; D and trimming were worked out from the DNA. Of roughly 2,000,000 clones detected, around 93% appear once; the ten largest clones hold about 1.6%. The CDR3 is 13 amino acids. Between the trimmed V and J ends, which lost 5 bases and 1 base, there was a span of 9 bases. Germline CDR1 MDHEN, CDR2 SYDVKM. Material for sequencing was naive CD8+ T cells from PBMCs. The J gene is TRBJ2-7, the V gene TRBV28; D gene uncertain. The receptor was isolated from a man younger than 30 in good health. Some clones in this sample may be carry-over from other donors' samples. The CDR3 nucleotides read TGTGCCAGCAGTCCCCTCCTGTCCTACGAGCAGTACTTC. It specifies CASSPLLSYEQYF.